A single sample gave rise to the 20 T cell receptor beta chains below, sequenced in a study of blood T cell repertoires in COVID-19. Assay: immunoSEQ multiplex PCR; the TCRdb copy retains only in-frame clones and omits some. The repertoire holds 250,000 or so clones, with around nine tenths as singletons. Material: peripheral blood. Receptor source: a man aged 35 to 55 with active or convalescent COVID-19.

The V gene is TRBV28, the J gene TRBJ1-6; 7 bases map to TRBD1. Germline V lookup: CDR1 MDHEN, CDR2 SYDVKM. The CDR3 has 15 residues. The junction had 2 bases not matched to a gene; V was cut back by 2 bases and J by 4 bases. The CDR3 here is CASSLRQGYNSPLHF. The CDR3 DNA is TGTGCCAGCAGTTTACGACAGGGTTATAATTCACCCCTCCACTTT. Full variable domain (remainder filled in from reference TRBV28 and TRBJ1-6): DVKVTQSSRYLVKRTGEKVFLECVQDMDHENMFWYRQDPGLGLRLIYFSYDVKMKEKGDIPEGYSVSREKKERFSLILESASTNQTSMYLCASSLRQGYNSPLHFGNGTRLTVT.

This chain links TRBV3-1 (or the pseudogene TRBV3-2) with TRBJ2-1, with TRBD2 matching over 9 bases. The CDR3 totals 15 residues. Germline V CDR1 and CDR2: LGHDT, YNNKEL (reference sequence). V gave up 3 bases and J gave up 4 bases; unmatched junction bases: 4. The CDR3 sequence: CASSQASGAYNEQFF. The CDR3 DNA is TGTGCCAGCAGCCAGGCTAGCGGGGCTTACAATGAGCAGTTCTTC.

The CDR3 spells CASSSKTKAKNIQYF. The CDR3 nucleotides are TGTGCCAGCAGCTCCAAGACAAAAGCCAAAAACATTCAGTACTTC. V and J are TRBV13 and TRBJ2-4; D gene ambiguous. The V gene's germline CDR1 is PRHDT and CDR2 FYEKMQ (reference sequence). V was cut by 4 bases and J by 0 bases, with 10 bases left in between. This CDR3 spans 15 amino acids.

The rearrangement uses TRBV24-1 and TRBJ2-1; TRBD2 matches at 14 bases. In germline, CDR1 is KGHDR, CDR2 SFDVKD. The CDR3 totals 17 residues. Unmatched junction bases numbered 5, after V lost 3 bases and J lost 5 bases. CDR3: CATSDIRTSGGHNEQFF. CDR3 bases: TGTGCCACCAGTGATATACGGACTAGCGGGGGGCACAATGAGCAGTTCTTC.

This chain joins TRBV30 and TRBJ2-2; tentative D call: TRBD1 (6 bases). V gave up 4 bases and J gave up 2 bases, with 14 bases separating them. Germline assignment: CDR1 GTSNPN and CDR2 SVGIG (reference sequence). This CDR3 is built from 15 residues. The CDR3 sequence: CAWKDGQINTGELFF. Written as DNA, the CDR3 is TGTGCCTGGAAGGACGGACAGATAAACACCGGGGAGCTGTTTTTT.

The CDR3 spells CASSPGLAGGPGTGELFF. CDR3 in DNA: TGTGCCAGCAGTCCGGGACTAGCGGGAGGGCCGGGCACCGGGGAGCTGTTTTTT. V usage is TRBV28 and J usage is TRBJ2-2; 16 bases agree with TRBD2. Germline CDR1 MDHEN, CDR2 SYDVKM. V gave up 5 bases and J gave up 4 bases; unmatched junction bases: 7. The CDR3 extends over 18 amino acids.

This chain links TRBV5-4 with TRBJ2-7; a possible D gene is TRBD1 (5 bases). The length of the CDR3 is 16 residues. Germline V lookup: CDR1 SGHNT, CDR2 YYREEE (reference sequence). Trimming left V 0 bases short and J 6 bases short, with 19 bases between. In DNA form, the CDR3 reads TGTGCCAGCAGCTTGGAGATGTGGGGCGTCTCGTCCGAGCAGTACTTC. Translation: CASSLEMWGVSSEQYF.

The chain uses TRBV11-3 and TRBJ2-3, with 7 bases that match TRBD1. The CDR3 spans 15 residues. Trimming took 5 bases from V and 0 from J; bases not matched to a gene: 5. The V gene's germline CDR1 is SGHNT and CDR2 YENEEA. CDR3 sequence: CASSVTGESTDTQYF. The DNA for the CDR3 is TGTGCCAGCAGCGTCACAGGGGAGAGCACAGATACGCAGTATTTT.

The chain uses TRBV9 and TRBJ2-5, with TRBD2 matching over 12 bases. Trimming removed 6 bases from V and 1 base from J; junction bases left unmatched: 7. Germline assignment: CDR1 SGDLS and CDR2 YYNGEE. The CDR3 sequence is 16 residues long. The CDR3, as DNA: TGTGCCAGCACCATCGGGACTAGCGGGCTCCAAGAGACCCAGTACTTC. Translated, it gives CASTIGTSGLQETQYF.

The gene calls are TRBV5-1 and TRBJ1-1; D is unclear. Trimming stripped 5 bases from V and 0 bases from J, with 17 bases between. The CDR3 is 16 residues long. CDR1 is SGHRS and CDR2 is YFSETQ in the germline V gene. CDR3 residues: CASSREGTHMNTEAFF. CDR3 bases: TGCGCCAGCAGTCGGGAGGGCACACATATGAACACTGAAGCTTTCTTT.

CDR3 sequence (DNA): TGTGCCAGCTCACCACAAGGGGGCGCGGAGACCCAGTACTTC. Encoded protein: CASSPQGGAETQYF. This rearrangement joins TRBV18 to TRBJ2-5, with 7 bases that match TRBD1. The CDR3 has 14 amino acids. Germline CDR1 and CDR2: KGHSH and LQKENI. V was pared by 1 base and J by 5 bases, with 4 bases of the junction left unmatched.

This clone was seen a single time. The chain recombines TRBV5-4 with TRBJ2-3; 7 nucleotides match TRBD2. Trimming took 0 bases from V and 5 from J; bases not matched to a gene: 6. This CDR3 has 15 residues. The germline gives CDR1 SGHNT, CDR2 YYREEE (reference sequence). The CDR3 DNA reads TGTGCCAGCAGCTTGGAGCGCGGGAGAGGAGATACGCAGTATTTT. Translated, it gives CASSLERGRGDTQYF.

J is TRBJ2-7 and V is TRBV9; D gene ambiguous. Deletions cut 5 bases from V and 3 bases from J, with 12 bases between. Germline assignment: CDR1 SGDLS and CDR2 YYNGEE. The CDR3 length is 13 residues. The CDR3 reads CASSSSEFYEQYF. The CDR3 DNA sequence: TGTGCCAGCAGTTCAAGCGAATTCTACGAGCAGTACTTC.

The genes are TRBV10-2 and TRBJ2-4; 8 nucleotides agree with TRBD2. Per germline, CDR1 WSHSY and CDR2 SAAADI. The J segment lost 3 bases and the V segment lost 6 bases, leaving 7 bases of the junction unmatched. This CDR3 has 15 residues. CDR3: CASRSRGGLKNIQYF. The CDR3 region has the DNA TGCGCCAGCAGAAGTCGGGGGGGCCTCAAAAACATTCAGTACTTC.

The CDR3 DNA is TGTGCCAGCAGCGTAGGACAGGGGGTCACCGGGGAGCTGTTTTTT. The encoded protein is CASSVGQGVTGELFF. The J gene is TRBJ2-2, the V gene TRBV9; 9 bases align to TRBD1. This CDR3 has 15 amino acids. J gave up 4 bases and V 0 bases, and 1 base lay outside the gene matches. The germline V gene has CDR1 SGDLS and CDR2 YYNGEE.

The J gene is TRBJ2-1, the V gene TRBV5-1; D unclear. CDR3 length equals 17 residues. V dropped 1 base and J dropped 0 bases, with 14 bases sitting between them. Germline V gives CDR1 SGHRS, CDR2 YFSETQ. The CDR3 DNA is TGCGCCAGCAGCTTGTCTCAGGTAATGAGCTCCTACAATGAGCAGTTCTTC. Translated: CASSLSQVMSSYNEQFF.

The rearrangement joins TRBV5-6 to TRBJ2-7, with TRBD1 identical over 10 bases. This CDR3 comprises 13 residues. V dropped 2 bases and J dropped 5; count of bases not matched to a gene: 1. Germline V gene data show CDR1 as SGHDT and CDR2 as YYEEEE. CDR3 nucleotides: TGTGCCAGCAGCTTCGGGACAGGGGACGAGCAGTACTTC. The encoded protein is CASSFGTGDEQYF.

The rearrangement joins TRBV30 to TRBJ2-3; weak D call: TRBD2 (6 bases). Germline V gene lookup returns CDR1 GTSNPN and CDR2 SVGIG (reference sequence). Trimming took 1 base from V and 4 from J, leaving 9 bases between them. The CDR3 extends over 13 amino acids. CDR3: CAWSAPGADTQYF. CDR3 sequence (DNA): TGTGCCTGGAGTGCTCCGGGGGCAGATACGCAGTATTTT.

This chain uses TRBV7-2 with TRBJ1-1; D is unclear. The V and J ends lost 0 bases and 3 bases respectively, with 8 bases between them. This CDR3 is built from 14 residues. Germline CDR1 is SGHTA and CDR2 is FQGNSA. The CDR3 sequence: CASSLASTDTEAFF. The CDR3 bases are TGTGCCAGCAGCTTAGCGAGCACAGACACTGAAGCTTTCTTT. The full variable domain, rest sourced from reference TRBV7-2 and TRBJ1-1, is GAGVSQSPSNKVTEKGKDVELRCDPISGHTALYWYRQSLGQGLEFLIYFQGNSAPDKSGLPSDRFSAERTGGSVSTLTIQRTQQEDSAVYLCASSLASTDTEAFFGQGTRLTVV.

The chain carries TRBV7-3 and TRBJ2-5; possible D gene TRBD1, 8 bases. Trimming cost V 0 bases and J 2 bases, with 16 bases left between them. The germline V gene encodes CDR1 SGHTA and CDR2 FQGTGA. The CDR3 totals 17 residues. The CDR3 DNA reads as TGTGCCAGCAGCTTAACAGGACAGGGAGGGGGACAAGAGACCCAGTACTTC. Its protein is CASSLTGQGGGQETQYF.